These 6 T cell receptor beta chains originate from one sample sequenced in a study of blood T cell repertoires in COVID-19. The data were produced by immunoSEQ multiplex PCR, yet TCRdb's version contains in-frame clones alone and is incomplete. The sample lists some 98,000 clones, 75% to 85% occurring once. The sample consisted of peripheral blood. The receptors originated from a man in his 60s with acute or convalescent COVID-19.

V and J are TRBV7-2 and TRBJ2-2; D not resolved. Deletions cut 4 bases from V and 5 bases from J, with 17 bases between. CDR1 and CDR2 (germline): SGHTA, FQGNSA. The CDR3 spans 16 residues. CDR3 nucleotides: TGTGCCAGCAGCTCCCTCGAGTTTTGGTGGACCGGGGAGCTGTTTTTT. Translated, it gives CASSSLEFWWTGELFF.

The rearrangement uses TRBV18 and TRBJ1-5; tentative D call: TRBD1 (5 bases). Trimming stripped 6 bases from V and 7 bases from J, with 10 bases between. The CDR3 runs to 12 residues. Germline CDR1 and CDR2: KGHSH and LQKENI. As DNA, the CDR3 is TGTGCCAGCTCCGGGAGGGGCCAGCCCCAGCATTTT. Amino acid sequence: CASSGRGQPQHF.

This chain joins TRBV25-1 and TRBJ2-5; 10 positions match TRBD2. With 5 bases clipped from V and 5 bases from J, the junction kept 2 bases outside the gene matches. This CDR3 is built from 13 residues. Per germline, CDR1 MGHDK and CDR2 SYGVNS. This chain's CDR3 is CASSTSGAETQYF. CDR3 bases: TGTGCCAGCAGTACTAGCGGGGCGGAGACCCAGTACTTC.

The chain carries TRBV5-1 and TRBJ1-1; D is ambiguous. From germline, CDR1 is SGHRS and CDR2 YFSETQ. The CDR3 length is 15 residues. V was clipped by 4 bases and J by 5 bases, with 18 bases between them. The CDR3 region is CASSPKDRGWTEAFF. The CDR3 DNA reads as TGCGCCAGCAGCCCCAAGGACCGAGGGTGGACTGAAGCTTTCTTT.

The rearrangement links TRBV10-3 to TRBJ1-3, with D hard to call. V was trimmed by 6 bases and J by 4 bases, leaving 16 bases between them. Germline-derived CDR1 and CDR2 are ENHRY and SYGVKD. CDR3 length: 15 amino acids. The CDR3: CAIRYERTQGNTIYF. DNA for the CDR3: TGTGCCATCAGATATGAACGCACCCAGGGAAACACCATATATTTT.

This clone was counted only a few times. DNA of the CDR3: TGTGCCAGCAGCCGCCACCGGGACAATCTGTTTTTT. Amino acids: CASSRHRDNLFF. This chain joins TRBV4-2 and TRBJ1-4; a weak D match, TRBD1 (6 bases). Germline V lookup: CDR1 LGHNA, CDR2 YNFKEQ. The ends were cut back, 4 bases at V and 14 bases at J, with 14 bases in the middle. The CDR3 is made up of 12 amino acids.